This TCR beta chain was found in a study of cytomegalovirus exposure and HLA in healthy donors. On the study more broadly: The same platform was used for the 110 or so validation repertoires and the 500 to 700 first-cohort repertoires, a later analysis reported. Notes on the study in general: Among TCR sequences, most were rare, though some public TCRs appeared in many donors. The study labeled 164 TCR beta chains cytomegalovirus-associated.

The CDR3 contains 14 residues. Germline CDR1 SNHLY, CDR2 FYNNEI. Using immunoSEQ multiplex PCR, the repertoire was profiled, and TCRdb retains in-frame clones only, with some absent. The data show about 110,000 clones, approximately 86% seen once. As to this clone: Its antigen is undetermined. A junction boundary mismatches the germline segment, possibly from a read error.

The chain couples TRBV2 to TRBJ1-2; 8 positions match TRBD1. The sample taken for sequencing was PBMCs. The TCR was taken from a woman between 18 and 30 years old in good health and CMV-seronegative. The CDR3 coding sequence is TGTGCCAGCAGTGTTCAGGGGGCACTTCGTCCACCTCTCTTC. This encodes CASSVQGALRPPLF.